A selection of T cell receptor beta chains follows, all from one sample in a study of siplizumab effects on memory and regulatory T cells. Produced via immunoSEQ multiplex PCR; TCRdb's table is partial and in-frame only. The table lists about 40,000 clones, 89% of them singletons. The sample was naive CD4+ T cells sorted from blood. Every receptor here comes from a human donor in good health. CDR3s leave out the opening cysteine and the closing phenylalanine or tryptophan. Where a row states a size, it is once, few, many or the class of an expanded clone; other rows omit it.

j_call v_call clone_size cdr3_aa
TRBJ1-1 TRBV4-1 - ASSQEYSRNTEAF
TRBJ2-5 TRBV5-1 - ASSRGSFQETQY
TRBJ1-6 TRBV6-5 - ASSYSRWGNSPLH
TRBJ2-5 TRBV6-5 - ASSYGTGLSQY
TRBJ1-2 TRBV5-8 - ASSLTGTNYGYT
TRBJ2-1 TRBV2 - ASSEGTKSNNEQF
TRBJ2-3 TRBV15 - ATSPGTSGTDTQY
TRBJ2-1 TRBV4-1 - ASSQGRLKDREQF
TRBJ1-6 TRBV5-6 once ASSSGHRGSYNSPLH
TRBJ2-1 TRBV11-3 - ASSPRDRGSNEQF
TRBJ1-4 TRBV9 - ASSVGLSGEVGEKLF
TRBJ1-5 TRBV6-5 - ASSYLGNSNQPQH
TRBJ2-5 TRBV7-2 - ASSPAGGKQETQY
TRBJ2-7 TRBV6-1 - ASARERGGNYEQY
TRBJ1-3 TRBV12-5 once ASGLVPLTGAFDWDTIY
TRBJ2-2 TRBV10-1 once ASGRNDPKGGELF